The T cell receptor (beta chain) under discussion was sequenced for a study of control samples from healthy donors and cancer patients. Repertoires were generated with immunoSEQ multiplex PCR, while TCRdb's copy carries only in-frame clones and drops some. Here the sample spans 150,000 to 200,000 clones, 92% being singletons. Germline lookup yields CDR1 SGHRS and CDR2 YFSETQ. This CDR3 spans 14 amino acids. J lost 4 bases, V lost 4 bases, and 6 bases had no gene match. The rearrangement uses TRBV5-1 and TRBJ1-1; 8 nucleotides line up with TRBD1. Sequences were obtained from blood. This receptor was obtained from a woman in her 30s in good health. The CDR3 region has the DNA TGCGCCAGCAGCCTGGACAGGGATGTCACTGAAGCTTTCTTT. Protein: CASSLDRDVTEAFF.